The TCR beta chain under discussion was sequenced for a study of blood T cell repertoires in COVID-19. V was trimmed by 1 base and J by 0 bases, leaving 11 bases between them. This CDR3 contains 15 residues. Clones were read by immunoSEQ multiplex PCR, and TCRdb kept only the in-frame ones, dropping some. The sample consists of approximately 60,000 clones, approximately 80% of them appearing once. The genes are TRBV5-3 and TRBJ2-7; D remains unclear. TRBV5-3 is noted as an ORF with a role that remains uncertain. This clonotype originated in a man between 60 and 70 years old with acute or convalescent COVID-19. The material sequenced was peripheral blood. Here the CDR3 DNA reads TGTGCCAGAAGCTTGCCCAAGACACCCTCCTACGAGCAGTACTTC. Encoded protein: CARSLPKTPSYEQYF.